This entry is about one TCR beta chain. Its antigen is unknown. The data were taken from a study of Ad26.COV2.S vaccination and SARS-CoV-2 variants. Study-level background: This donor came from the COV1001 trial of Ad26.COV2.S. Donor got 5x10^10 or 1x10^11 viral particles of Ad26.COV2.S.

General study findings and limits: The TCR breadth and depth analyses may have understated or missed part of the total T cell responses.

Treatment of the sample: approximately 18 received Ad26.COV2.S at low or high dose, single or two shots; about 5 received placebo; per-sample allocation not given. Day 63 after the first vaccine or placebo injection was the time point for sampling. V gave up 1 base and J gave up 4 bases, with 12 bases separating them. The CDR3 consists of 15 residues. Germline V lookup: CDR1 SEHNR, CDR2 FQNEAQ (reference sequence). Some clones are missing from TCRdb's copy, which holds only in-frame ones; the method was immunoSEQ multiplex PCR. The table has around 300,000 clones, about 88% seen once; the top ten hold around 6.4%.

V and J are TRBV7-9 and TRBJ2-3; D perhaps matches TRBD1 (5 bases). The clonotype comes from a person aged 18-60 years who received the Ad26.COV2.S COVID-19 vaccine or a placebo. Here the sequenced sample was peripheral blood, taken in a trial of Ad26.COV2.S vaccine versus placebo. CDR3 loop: CASSLGGRDSDTQYF. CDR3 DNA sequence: TGTGCCAGCAGCTTAGGGGGCAGGGATTCAGATACGCAGTATTTT.